These T cell receptor beta chains were read from a single sample in a study of blood T cell repertoires in COVID-19. Sequencing used immunoSEQ multiplex PCR; TCRdb keeps in-frame clones, though not all of them. The sample holds some 260,000 clones, approximately 80% seen once. Sequencing used peripheral blood. The origin of the receptors is a woman aged 40-49 years with active or convalescent COVID-19. Both conserved end residues are part of each CDR3. A D gene is named only where the DNA matches it firmly. Clone size, where shown, is once, few, many, or a class for clones that have expanded.

D gene,V gene,clone size,J gene,CDR3 protein,CDR3 DNA
TRBD1,TRBV28,-,TRBJ1-5,CASSFRLTGGGQPQHF,TGTGCCAGCAGTTTTCGCTTAACAGGGGGCGGGCAGCCCCAGCATTTT
TRBD1,TRBV28,few,TRBJ1-2,CASRIGTAYGYTF,TGTGCCAGCAGGATCGGGACAGCTTATGGCTACACCTTC
TRBD1,TRBV28,-,TRBJ2-1,CASSRGPGYNEQFF,TGTGCCAGCAGCAGGGGGCCCGGCTACAATGAGCAGTTCTTC
-,TRBV21-1,-,TRBJ2-3,CASSKRDGGVGTDTQYF,TGTGCCAGCAGCAAACGGGACGGGGGTGTGGGCACAGATACGCAGTATTTT
-,TRBV27,-,TRBJ2-4,CASSLKNIQYF,TGTGCCAGCAGTCTTAAAAACATTCAGTACTTC
-,TRBV9,-,TRBJ2-3,CASSGRQVGTDTQYF,TGTGCCAGCAGCGGACGACAGGTTGGCACAGATACGCAGTATTTT
-,TRBV9,few,TRBJ1-6,CASRVDTHYNSPLHF,TGTGCCAGCAGGGTGGACACACATTATAATTCACCCCTCCACTTT
TRBD1,TRBV11-2,many,TRBJ2-7,CASSVELPGQGTYEQYF,TGTGCCAGCAGCGTAGAACTACCGGGACAGGGGACCTACGAGCAGTACTTC
-,TRBV7-9,few,TRBJ1-5,CASSSDRPNSNQPQHF,TGTGCCAGCAGCAGCGACAGGCCGAATAGCAATCAGCCCCAGCATTTT
-,TRBV10-2,-,TRBJ2-2,CASRNALEGAGELFF,TGCGCCAGCAGGAACGCCTTAGAGGGGGCCGGGGAGCTGTTTTTT
TRBD2,TRBV7-2,-,TRBJ2-1,CASSLRAGFHEQFF,TGTGCCAGCAGCTTAAGAGCGGGGTTCCATGAGCAGTTCTTC
-,TRBV29-1,-,TRBJ2-3,CSVEDASAAQYF,TGCAGCGTTGAAGACGCGTCGGCGGCGCAGTATTTT
TRBD1,TRBV19,-,TRBJ1-1,CAGLTGEEATEAFF,TGTGCCGGGCTCACAGGGGAGGAGGCAACTGAAGCTTTCTTT
TRBD1,TRBV30,-,TRBJ1-6,CAWAAGQANSPLHF,TGTGCCTGGGCGGCTGGACAGGCGAATTCACCCCTCCACTTT
-,TRBV5-6,-,TRBJ1-1,CASSYLTGRSNTEAFF,TGTGCCAGCAGCTACCTGACAGGAAGATCCAACACTGAAGCTTTCTTT
-,TRBV30,-,TRBJ2-1,CASQRLSSYNEQFF,TGTGCCTCCCAGCGCCTGAGCTCCTACAATGAGCAGTTCTTC
-,TRBV18,-,TRBJ1-1,CASSSVGDQGTEAFF,TGTGCCAGCTCCAGTGTAGGGGATCAGGGCACTGAAGCTTTCTTT
TRBD2,TRBV7-3,-,TRBJ2-1,CASSQGLAGEEQFF,TGTGCCAGCAGCCAGGGACTAGCGGGGGAAGAGCAGTTCTTC
-,TRBV6-5,once,TRBJ1-6,CASSYSRWGDNSPLHF,TGTGCCAGCAGTTATAGCCGGTGGGGGGATAATTCACCCCTCCACTTT
-,TRBV2,once,TRBJ1-2,CASSELWAGNGYTF,TGTGCCAGCAGTGAATTATGGGCGGGAAATGGCTACACCTTC
-,TRBV11-3,few,TRBJ1-3,CASSLAAGSGNTIYF,TGTGCCAGCAGCTTAGCGGCGGGCTCTGGAAACACCATATATTTT
TRBD2,TRBV5-1,-,TRBJ2-1,CASSSIAGGPNEQFF,TGCGCCAGCAGCTCAATAGCGGGGGGGCCCAATGAGCAGTTCTTC
TRBD1,TRBV6-5,many,TRBJ2-2,CATSTGVDGELFF,TGTGCCACCTCGACAGGGGTAGACGGGGAGCTGTTTTTT
TRBD2,TRBV5-4,-,TRBJ2-3,CASSPKRGGTDTQYF,TGTGCCAGCAGCCCAAAGCGGGGGGGCACAGATACGCAGTATTTT
-,TRBV11-3,once,TRBJ2-7,CASSLARGEQYF,TGTGCCAGCAGCTTAGCTCGAGGCGAGCAGTACTTC
TRBD1,TRBV7-9,once,TRBJ2-6,CASSDTGAGANVLTF,TGTGCCAGCAGCGATACAGGGGCTGGGGCCAACGTCCTGACTTTC
-,TRBV5-1,-,TRBJ2-3,CASSLGLTAGDTQYF,TGCGCCAGCAGCTTGGGACTCACGGCGGGAGATACGCAGTATTTT
TRBD2,TRBV7-9,-,TRBJ2-3,CASSFSGGAQDTQYF,TGTGCCAGCAGTTTTAGCGGGGGGGCCCAAGATACGCAGTATTTT